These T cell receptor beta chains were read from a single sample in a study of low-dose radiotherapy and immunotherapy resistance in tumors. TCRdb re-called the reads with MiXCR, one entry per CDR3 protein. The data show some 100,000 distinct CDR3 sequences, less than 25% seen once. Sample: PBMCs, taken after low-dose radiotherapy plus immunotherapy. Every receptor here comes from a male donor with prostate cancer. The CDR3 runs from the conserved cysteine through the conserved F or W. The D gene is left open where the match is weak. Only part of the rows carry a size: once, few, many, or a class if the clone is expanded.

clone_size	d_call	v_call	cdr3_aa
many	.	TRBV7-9	CASSFIGNVYEQYF
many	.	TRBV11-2	CASSPGSSTDTQYF
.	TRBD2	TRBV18	CASSPGGDGEQFF
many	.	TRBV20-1	CSVKGRRTTYEQYF
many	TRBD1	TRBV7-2	CASSPQGANQPQHF
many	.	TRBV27	CASSLQDSSTDTQYF
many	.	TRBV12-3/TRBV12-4	CASSKRSGETQYF
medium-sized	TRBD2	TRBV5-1	CASSPQTSGGLISSYNEQFF
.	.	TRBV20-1	CSARGTPPYNEQFF
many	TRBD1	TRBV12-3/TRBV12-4	CASTEDRVGEQFF
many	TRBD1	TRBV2	CASSEDRRLNSPLHF
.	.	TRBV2	CASSEGRYTNTGELFF